The rows below give T cell receptor beta chains drawn from one sample of a study of monozygotic twins with inflammatory bowel disease. TCRdb reprocessed the 5' RACE reads and keeps a single row for each CDR3 protein, giving no DNA. The repertoire shows some 150,000 distinct CDR3 sequences; the top ten hold 2.4%. Specimen: blood. The receptors come from a human donor with ulcerative colitis or Crohn's disease, or a healthy co-twin of an affected twin (not recorded which). Each CDR3 is given with its conserved first and last residue. Fields, in order: J gene, V gene, CDR3 protein.

>TRBJ1-5|TRBV6-1
CAKPFTGAQDSQPQHF
>TRBJ1-5|TRBV27
CASSFRRNQPQHF
>TRBJ2-2|TRBV5-1
CASSWGTGLNTGELFF
>TRBJ1-1|TRBV28
CASRVDSYTEAFF
>TRBJ2-7|TRBV27
CASSSGGPPSYEQYF
>TRBJ2-7|TRBV28
CASFPGTGRAYEQYF
>TRBJ2-7|TRBV5-1
CASSWGMAPSEQYF
>TRBJ2-1|TRBV5-5
CASSLPSGGSYQFF
>TRBJ1-4|TRBV18
CASSQRNEKLFF
>TRBJ2-5|TRBV5-5
CASSLEVVGETQYF
>TRBJ2-1|TRBV29-1
CSVEAGGISEQFF
>TRBJ2-3|TRBV12-3/TRBV12-4
CASSLMRLTDTQYF
>TRBJ2-7|TRBV6-1
CASSTSGLGQGSHEQYF
>TRBJ2-6|TRBV20-1
CSAGSGANVLTF
>TRBJ1-5|TRBV7-2
CASSTQGVYSNQPQHF
>TRBJ2-2|TRBV20-1
CSARAGTGVSGELFF
>TRBJ2-7|TRBV12-3/TRBV12-4
CASGPGRGYEQYF
>TRBJ1-4|TRBV4-2
CASSQDVGTGVEKLFF
>TRBJ2-3|TRBV6-1
CAISGDLNTDTQYF
>TRBJ1-1|TRBV18
CASSGQGADTEAFF